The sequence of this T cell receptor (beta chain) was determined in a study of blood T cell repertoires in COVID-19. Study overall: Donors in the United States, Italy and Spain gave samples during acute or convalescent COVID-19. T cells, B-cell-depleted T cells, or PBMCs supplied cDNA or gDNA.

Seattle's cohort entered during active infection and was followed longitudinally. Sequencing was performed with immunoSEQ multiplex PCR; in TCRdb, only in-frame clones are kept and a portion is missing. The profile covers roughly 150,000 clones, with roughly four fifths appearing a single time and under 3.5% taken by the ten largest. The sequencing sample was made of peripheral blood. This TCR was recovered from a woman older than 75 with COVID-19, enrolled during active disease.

The CDR3 coding sequence is TGTGCCAGCAGCTCCACAGGTTACGAGCAGTACTTC. This gives the protein CASSSTGYEQYF. V gene TRBV11-2 combines with J gene TRBJ2-7, with D possibly being TRBD1 (5 bases). The CDR3 is 12 residues long. V lost 4 bases and J lost 4, with 8 bases in between. CDR1 is SGHAT and CDR2 is FQNNGV in the germline V gene.